These T cell receptor beta chains were read from a single sample in a study of shared clonotypes between healthy human individuals. TCRdb's copy holds only in-frame clones and misses some; the assay was immunoSEQ multiplex PCR. Seen here are approximately 510,000 clones, around 74% observed once, and the top ten hold approximately 13%. The specimen sequenced was PBMCs. The receptors come from a woman aged 35 to 49 in good health. Some clones in this sample may be carry-over from other donors' samples. Both conserved end residues are trimmed from each CDR3. The order of the fields is V gene, J gene, CDR3 protein.

TRBV19	TRBJ1-1	ASSIPFGQGSEAF
TRBV19	TRBJ2-7	ASSRGYEQY
TRBV6-1	TRBJ1-1	ASSELRRVNTEAF
TRBV2	TRBJ2-1	ASTPDWGGEQF
TRBV28	TRBJ1-4	ASSLPGTGVEKLF
TRBV6-5	TRBJ2-6	ASRVRGSGANVLT
TRBV18	TRBJ1-2	ASSDSRGDGYT
TRBV18	TRBJ1-2	ASSYQGPTLDGYT
TRBV7-3	TRBJ1-1	ASSEYGPPEAF
TRBV7-2	TRBJ2-7	ASSWMGLGVNEQY
TRBV18	TRBJ1-2	ASSPRQGASYGYT
TRBV5-1	TRBJ2-7	ASRRPGAYEQY
TRBV4-1	TRBJ1-1	ASSQDRSRDTEAF
TRBV5-8	TRBJ1-1	ASMRGRQSTEAF
TRBV4-3	TRBJ2-3	ASSQERGAGVTDTQY
TRBV28	TRBJ2-1	ASSPPSGRIDEQF
TRBV4-1	TRBJ2-1	ASSPGLAGDEQF
TRBV11-2	TRBJ2-7	ASSSIWTGGNQREY
TRBV5-1	TRBJ2-5	ASSMDRRETQY
TRBV28	TRBJ2-7	ASIGTLSYEQY
TRBV9	TRBJ2-7	ASSSGQGAWYEQY
TRBV7-9	TRBJ2-3	ASSATDTQY
TRBV4-3	TRBJ1-5	ASSQDLQGYFNQPQH
TRBV10-3	TRBJ2-5	AISGPDASAQETQY
TRBV7-3	TRBJ2-7	ASSPRGTSYEQY
TRBV28	TRBJ2-3	ASSFSGSIDTQY
TRBV4-2	TRBJ2-7	ASSQTSGTYEQY
TRBV27	TRBJ1-5	ASSLPNQPQH
TRBV2	TRBJ2-1	ASIGGGGSGYNEQF
TRBV15	TRBJ2-1	ATSSIGGTSGSGEQF
TRBV2	TRBJ2-1	ASSAGLAGSEQF
TRBV6-1	TRBJ1-5	ASSESPARVSYQPQH
TRBV7-8	TRBJ1-1	ASSPQAGYRDTEAF
TRBV5-4	TRBJ2-2	ASSLGRGFAANTGELF
TRBV18	TRBJ1-1	ASSPSEGITEAF